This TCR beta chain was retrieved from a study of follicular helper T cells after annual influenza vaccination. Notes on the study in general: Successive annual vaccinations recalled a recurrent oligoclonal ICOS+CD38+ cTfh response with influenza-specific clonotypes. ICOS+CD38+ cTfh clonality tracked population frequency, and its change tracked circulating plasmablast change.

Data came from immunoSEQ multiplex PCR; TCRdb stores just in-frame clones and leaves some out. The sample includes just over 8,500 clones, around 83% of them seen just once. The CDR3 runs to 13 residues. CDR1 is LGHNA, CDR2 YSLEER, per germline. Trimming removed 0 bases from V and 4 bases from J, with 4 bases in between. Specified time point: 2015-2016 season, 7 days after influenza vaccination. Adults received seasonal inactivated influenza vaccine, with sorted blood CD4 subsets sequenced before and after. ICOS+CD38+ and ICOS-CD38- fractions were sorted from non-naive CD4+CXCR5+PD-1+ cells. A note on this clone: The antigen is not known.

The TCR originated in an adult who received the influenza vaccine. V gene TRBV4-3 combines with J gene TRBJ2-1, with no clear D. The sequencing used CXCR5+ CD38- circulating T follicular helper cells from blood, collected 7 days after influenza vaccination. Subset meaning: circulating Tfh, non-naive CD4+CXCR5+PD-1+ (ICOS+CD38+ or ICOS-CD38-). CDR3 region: CASSQEPYNEQFF. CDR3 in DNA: TGCGCCAGCAGCCAAGAGCCGTACAATGAGCAGTTCTTC.